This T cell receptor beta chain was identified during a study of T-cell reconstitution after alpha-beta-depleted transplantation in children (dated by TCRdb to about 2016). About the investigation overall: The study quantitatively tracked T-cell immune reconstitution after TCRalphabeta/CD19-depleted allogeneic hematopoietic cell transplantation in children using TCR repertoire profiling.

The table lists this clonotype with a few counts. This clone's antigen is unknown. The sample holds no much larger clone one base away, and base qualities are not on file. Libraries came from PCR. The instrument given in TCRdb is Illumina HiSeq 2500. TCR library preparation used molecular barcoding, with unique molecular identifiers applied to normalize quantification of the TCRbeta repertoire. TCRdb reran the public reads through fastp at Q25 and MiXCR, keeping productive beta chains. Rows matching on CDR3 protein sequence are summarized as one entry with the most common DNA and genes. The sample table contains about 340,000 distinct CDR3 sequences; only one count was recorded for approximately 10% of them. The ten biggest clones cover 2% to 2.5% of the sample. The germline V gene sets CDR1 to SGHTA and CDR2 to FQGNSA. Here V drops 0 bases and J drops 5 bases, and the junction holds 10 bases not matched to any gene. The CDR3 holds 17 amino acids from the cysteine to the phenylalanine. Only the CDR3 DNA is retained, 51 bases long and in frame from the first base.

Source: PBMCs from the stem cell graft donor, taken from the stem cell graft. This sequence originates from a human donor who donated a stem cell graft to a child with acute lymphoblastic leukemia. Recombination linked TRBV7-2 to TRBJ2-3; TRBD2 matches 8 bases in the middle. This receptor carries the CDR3 CASSLAGLAGSGDTQYF. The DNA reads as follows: TGTGCCAGCAGCTTAGCGGGTCTAGCGGGTTCGGGAGATACGCAGTATTTT.